Listed below are T cell receptor beta chains from one sample, sequenced in a study of T cells in Graves' hyperthyroidism and ophthalmopathy. TCRdb fed the multiplex PCR reads into MiXCR, producing one record per CDR3 protein. The table lists over 200,000 distinct CDR3 sequences, around 18% of them singletons. Input material: blood. These TCRs come from a man aged 40-49 years with Graves' hyperthyroidism. Both conserved end residues are part of each CDR3. D genes are given only for firm matches. Clone size, where shown, is once, few, many, or a class for clones that have expanded.

CDR3 protein: CSAHDRGAEAFF; CDR3 DNA: TGCAGTGCTCACGACAGGGGCGCTGAAGCTTTCTTT; clone size: many; V gene: TRBV20-1; D gene: TRBD1; J gene: TRBJ1-1
CDR3 protein: CSASGILGGYEQYF; CDR3 DNA: TGCAGTGCTAGTGGTATTCTGGGCGGCTACGAGCAGTACTTC; clone size: many; V gene: TRBV20-1; D gene: -; J gene: TRBJ2-7
CDR3 protein: CSASTGIKAGNQPQHF; CDR3 DNA: TGCAGTGCTAGTACGGGAATAAAGGCGGGCAATCAGCCCCAGCATTTT; clone size: many; V gene: TRBV20-1; D gene: -; J gene: TRBJ1-5
CDR3 protein: CASSPRDRTGSPLHF; CDR3 DNA: TGTGCCAGCAGCCCACGGGACAGGACAGGATCACCCCTCCACTTT; clone size: -; V gene: TRBV7-6; D gene: TRBD1; J gene: TRBJ1-6
CDR3 protein: CASRFASGLAGGQDTQYF; CDR3 DNA: TGTGCCAGCAGGTTTGCCTCGGGGCTAGCGGGGGGGCAAGATACGCAGTATTTT; clone size: -; V gene: TRBV11-2; D gene: TRBD2; J gene: TRBJ2-3
CDR3 protein: CATTDRLNTEAFF; CDR3 DNA: TGTGCCACAACAGACAGACTGAACACTGAAGCTTTCTTT; clone size: many; V gene: TRBV5-6; D gene: -; J gene: TRBJ1-1
CDR3 protein: CSVGTPTGGSYNEQFF; CDR3 DNA: TGCAGCGTCGGGACCCCGACAGGGGGCTCCTACAATGAGCAGTTCTTC; clone size: many; V gene: TRBV29-1; D gene: TRBD1; J gene: TRBJ2-1
CDR3 protein: CAKTPGGLSTDTQYF; CDR3 DNA: TGTGCCAAAACACCCGGGGGGCTAAGCACAGATACGCAGTATTTT; clone size: many; V gene: TRBV2; D gene: -; J gene: TRBJ2-3
CDR3 protein: CASSSPVDRPATGELFF; CDR3 DNA: TGTGCCAGCAGCTCACCTGTGGACAGGCCGGCCACCGGGGAGCTGTTTTTT; clone size: many; V gene: TRBV7-6; D gene: TRBD1; J gene: TRBJ2-2
CDR3 protein: CASRGASSYNEQFF; CDR3 DNA: TGTGCCAGCAGGGGGGCATCCTCCTACAATGAGCAGTTCTTC; clone size: many; V gene: TRBV7-9; D gene: -; J gene: TRBJ2-1
CDR3 protein: CASSLVTQVPEQYF; CDR3 DNA: TGTGCCAGCAGCTTAGTAACCCAGGTCCCCGAGCAGTACTTC; clone size: once; V gene: TRBV7-3; D gene: -; J gene: TRBJ2-7
CDR3 protein: CASSGGGGEQYF; CDR3 DNA: TGTGCCAGCAGCGGTGGAGGGGGCGAGCAGTACTTC; clone size: many; V gene: TRBV3-1; D gene: -; J gene: TRBJ2-7
CDR3 protein: CASSQDRISHNEQFF; CDR3 DNA: TGCGCCAGCAGCCAAGATCGGATTTCCCACAATGAGCAGTTCTTC; clone size: -; V gene: TRBV4-3; D gene: -; J gene: TRBJ2-1
CDR3 protein: CASSVWAGGTDTQYF; CDR3 DNA: TGTGCCAGCAGTGTCTGGGCGGGAGGGACAGATACGCAGTATTTT; clone size: many; V gene: TRBV2; D gene: TRBD2; J gene: TRBJ2-3
CDR3 protein: CSVSGPSAGGPQHF; CDR3 DNA: TGCAGCGTATCCGGGCCGTCGGCCGGGGGGCCCCAGCATTTT; clone size: many; V gene: TRBV29-1; D gene: -; J gene: TRBJ1-5
CDR3 protein: CASSSRLSYEQYF; CDR3 DNA: TGTGCCAGCAGCTCGAGACTCTCCTACGAGCAGTACTTC; clone size: many; V gene: TRBV7-9; D gene: -; J gene: TRBJ2-7
CDR3 protein: CASSPTGSGANVLTF; CDR3 DNA: TGTGCCAGCAGTCCAACAGGCTCTGGGGCCAACGTCCTGACTTTC; clone size: many; V gene: TRBV28; D gene: -; J gene: TRBJ2-6
CDR3 protein: CASSIRREQYF; CDR3 DNA: TGTGCCAGCAGCATCCGTAGGGAGCAGTACTTC; clone size: -; V gene: TRBV7-6; D gene: -; J gene: TRBJ2-7